This entry lists 5 T cell receptor beta chains sequenced from one sample in a study of Graves' ophthalmopathy and Graves' hyperthyroidism (dated by TCRdb to 2016 to 2018). TCRdb shows the sequencer as Illumina HiSeq 2000. For repertoire sequencing, TCR beta CDR3 regions were amplified from RNA transcripts. The first round of RT-PCR was done with HTBI primers and the Qiagen OneStep RT-PCR kit, and was followed by a second round of multiplex PCR, then size selection and purification. TCRdb handled the public reads itself, with Q25 trimming in fastp and clone calling in MiXCR, and kept productive beta chains. Each entry is one CDR3 protein sequence, shown with its most common DNA and genes. For this sample there are hundreds of thousands of distinct CDR3 sequences; 21% appear just once. The ten largest clones take up more than 2.5% of the sample. Sample: peripheral blood. These TCRs come from a woman under 30 with stable Graves' hyperthyroidism. Donor details come from another sample of the same person, matched by shared clones.

V and J are TRBV12-3 or TRBV12-4 and TRBJ2-5; 10 nucleotides align to TRBD2. J lost 6 bases, V lost 6 bases, and 4 bases had no gene match. The CDR3 covers 13 residues. CDR3 DNA sequence: TGTGCCAGCAGGGCTAGCGGGGGAAAGACCCAGTACTTC. Translated: CASRASGGKTQYF.

V usage is TRBV28 and J usage is TRBJ1-6, with TRBD1 as a possible D gene (5 bases). The CDR3 totals 15 residues. CDR1 and CDR2 (germline): MDHEN, SYDVKM. The V and J ends lost 1 base and 7 bases respectively, with 11 bases between them. The CDR3 loop reads CASSLSARGNSPLHF. The CDR3 nucleotides are TGTGCCAGCAGTTTATCGGCCCGGGGGAATTCACCCCTCCACTTT.

The table lists this clonotype with many counts. The rearrangement uses TRBV12-3 or TRBV12-4 and TRBJ1-1; D gene ambiguous. V was clipped by 4 bases and J by 3 bases, with 6 bases between them. This CDR3 contains 12 residues. CDR3 residues: CASSSLDTEAFF. CDR3 DNA sequence: TGTGCCAGCAGTTCTCTGGACACTGAAGCTTTCTTT.

This clonotype came up many times. This chain connects TRBV12-3 or TRBV12-4 to TRBJ1-6; D gene ambiguous. The CDR3 has 17 residues. V was trimmed by 6 bases and J by 8 bases, leaving 23 bases between them. The CDR3 DNA sequence: TGTGCCAGCAGCCAAGCTCCGGAATGGAGGTTGGATTCACCCCTCCACTTT. Protein sequence: CASSQAPEWRLDSPLHF.

The table lists this clonotype with many counts. This CDR3 is CASSPNPNSPLHF. Here the CDR3 DNA reads TGTGCCAGCAGCCCTAATCCGAATTCACCCCTCCACTTT. The chain uses TRBV3-1 and TRBJ1-6; D unclear. V lost 4 bases and J 7 bases, leaving 8 bases between the germline ends. The CDR3 sequence is 13 residues long. Germline V gives CDR1 LGHDT, CDR2 YNNKEL (reference sequence).